Presented here are 20 T cell receptor beta chains from one specimen sequenced in a study of vaccination effects on CD4 cells after COVID-19. Sequencing was performed with immunoSEQ multiplex PCR; in TCRdb, only in-frame clones are kept and a portion is missing. The table has over 65,000 clones, more than 70% seen once. These receptors have no identified antigens. Investigators separated out CD4+ T cells once around 11 days of culture had passed. Sequencing used CD4+ T cells from PBMCs cultured without peptide, obtained before COVID-19 vaccination. Receptors originate from a human donor who received a COVID-19 vaccine.

This chain connects TRBV3-1 (or the pseudogene TRBV3-2) to TRBJ1-1; D gene unclear. The CDR3 extends over 13 amino acids. Germline values: CDR1 LGHDT, CDR2 YNNKEL (reference sequence). Trimming took 4 bases from V and 1 from J, leaving 7 bases between them. CDR3 loop: CASSPRRNTEAFF. The CDR3 nucleotides are TGTGCCAGCAGCCCTAGACGGAACACTGAAGCTTTCTTT.

The chain employs TRBV6-2 or TRBV6-3 and TRBJ1-6; no definite D call. CDR3 length: 14 residues. V was cut by 6 bases and J by 5 bases, with 11 bases left in between. Germline-derived CDR1 and CDR2 are MNHEY and SVGEGT. CDR3 DNA sequence: TGTGCCAGCAGGTACAACTGGGATAATTCACCCCTCCACTTT. It translates to CASRYNWDNSPLHF.

The J gene is TRBJ1-3, the V gene TRBV28; 7 positions match TRBD1. The CDR3 is 15 amino acids. CDR1 is MDHEN, CDR2 SYDVKM, per germline. Germline trimming cut 11 bases from V and 0 bases from J; bases unmatched to any gene: 10. CDR3 DNA sequence: TGTGCCGGCCAGGACAGGCCAACCTCTGGAAACACCATATATTTT. This gives the protein CAGQDRPTSGNTIYF.

This clone was observed a single time. The chain combines TRBV6-1 with TRBJ1-1; D remains ambiguous. CDR1 and CDR2 (germline): MNHNS, SASEGT. Trimming cost V 3 bases and J 3 bases, with 17 bases left between them. The CDR3 covers 16 residues. Here the CDR3 DNA reads TGTGCCAGCAGTGAGTCGGACCTCCGGAGGTACACTGAAGCTTTCTTT. Its translation: CASSESDLRRYTEAFF.

J is TRBJ1-6 and V is TRBV24-1, with TRBD1 as a possible D gene (6 bases). The CDR3 totals 14 residues. Deletions cut 5 bases from V and 8 bases from J, with 12 bases between. Germline assignment: CDR1 KGHDR and CDR2 SFDVKD. As DNA, the CDR3 is TGTGCCACCAGTGCCGGGACACCCGATTCACCCCTCCACTTT. Amino acid sequence: CATSAGTPDSPLHF.

V is TRBV5-8 and J is TRBJ2-5, with D perhaps matching TRBD1 (6 bases). Germline CDR1 and CDR2: SGHTS and YDEGEE. This CDR3 comprises 15 residues. Trimming took 4 bases from V and 7 from J, leaving 20 bases between them. The CDR3 DNA reads as TGTGCCAGCAGCGGATATGACAGGCCGACCGGGACCCAGTACTTC. This gives the protein CASSGYDRPTGTQYF.

This clone appeared a few times. This chain connects TRBV7-9 to TRBJ1-3; maybe TRBD1 (5 bases). Per the germline V gene, CDR1 is SEHNR and CDR2 is FQNEAQ (reference sequence). The V gene lost 1 base and the J gene lost 6 bases, with 13 bases spanning the gap. The CDR3 consists of 15 residues. CDR3 region: CASSLVPGQENTIYF. Here the CDR3 DNA reads TGTGCCAGCAGCTTAGTTCCAGGGCAAGAAAACACCATATATTTT.

The chain links TRBV3-1 (or the pseudogene TRBV3-2) to TRBJ2-3; perhaps TRBD1 as D (6 bases). From germline, CDR1 is LGHDT and CDR2 YNNKEL (reference sequence). Trimming pared 3 bases from V and 2 bases from J, leaving 9 bases between. The CDR3 totals 14 residues. The CDR3 reads CASSQGASTDTQYF. For the CDR3, the DNA is TGTGCCAGCAGCCAGGGGGCTTCCACAGATACGCAGTATTTT.

This clone came up once. The chain carries TRBV4-1 and TRBJ1-1; no clear D gene. This CDR3 comprises 18 residues. Deletions cut 1 base from V and 0 bases from J, with 18 bases between. Germline CDR1 and CDR2: MGHRA and YSYEKL. The CDR3 DNA is TGCGCCAGCAGCCAAGCTTCGTCGCGGCCAAAAATGAACACTGAAGCTTTCTTT. This sequence encodes CASSQASSRPKMNTEAFF.

The chain is built from TRBV3-1 (or the pseudogene TRBV3-2) and TRBJ1-4; D unclear. The CDR3 totals 14 residues. Per germline, CDR1 LGHDT and CDR2 YNNKEL (reference sequence). Trimming pared 0 bases from V and 7 bases from J, leaving 9 bases between. The CDR3 region has the DNA TGTGCCAGCAGCCAAGATCTGGGAGGTGAAAAACTGTTTTTT. The encoded protein is CASSQDLGGEKLFF.

V and J are TRBV11-2 and TRBJ2-7, with 9 bases matching TRBD1. V was clipped by 5 bases and J by 4 bases; unmatched bases: 9. This CDR3 has 15 amino acids. The germline CDR1 and CDR2 sequences are SGHAT and FQNNGV. The CDR3 protein is CASSQVQGALYEQYV. The CDR3 DNA sequence: TGTGCCAGCAGCCAGGTACAGGGGGCATTGTACGAGCAGTACGTC.

The chain joins TRBV15 to TRBJ2-7; 9 positions match TRBD2. Germline values: CDR1 LNHNV, CDR2 YYDKDF (reference sequence). This CDR3 region has 15 residues. The junction had 3 bases not matched to a gene; V was cut back by 1 base and J by 2 bases. CDR3 protein: CATSRGRGGAYEQYV. CDR3 bases: TGTGCCACCAGCAGAGGACGCGGGGGGGCCTACGAGCAGTACGTC.

This chain links TRBV21-1 with TRBJ1-2; TRBD1 is the table's D call and was not checked against the DNA. TRBV21-1 is termed a pseudogene. This CDR3 is built from 12 residues. The CDR3 DNA reads as TGTGCCAGCAGCAATAGGGGGTATGGCTACACCTTC. Protein product: CASSNRGYGYTF.

This rearrangement joins TRBV30 to TRBJ1-1; no definite D call. The CDR3 consists of 11 residues. Germline values: CDR1 GTSNPN, CDR2 SVGIG (reference sequence). V dropped 5 bases and J dropped 7 bases, with 11 bases sitting between them. CDR3 sequence (DNA): TGTGCCTGGGATCGACGGATTGAAGCTTTCTTT. This encodes CAWDRRIEAFF.

The chain joins TRBV5-6 to TRBJ2-2; D unclear. The germline V gene has CDR1 SGHDT and CDR2 YYEEEE. This CDR3 has 12 residues. The ends were cut back, 4 bases at V and 6 bases at J, with 7 bases in the middle. CDR3 coding DNA: TGTGCCAGCAGCAGGATCCCCGGGGAGCTGTTTTTT. Its translation is CASSRIPGELFF.

The rearrangement joins TRBV5-8 to TRBJ1-6, with no clear D. The CDR3 loop spans 12 amino acids. The germline CDR1 and CDR2 sequences are SGHTS and YDEGEE. V lost 5 bases to trimming and J lost 18 bases, with 18 bases between them. CDR3 residues: CASSSTSSRSHF. The CDR3, as DNA: TGTGCCAGCAGTTCCACCAGTTCGAGATCCCACTTT.

The chain combines TRBV2 with TRBJ2-1; TRBD1 matches at 9 bases. The V and J ends lost 2 bases and 7 bases, in that order; junction bases with no gene match: 3. This CDR3 comprises 14 residues. Germline CDR1 SNHLY, CDR2 FYNNEI. The CDR3 spells CASSEMGQGNEQFF. For the CDR3, the DNA is TGTGCCAGCAGTGAAATGGGACAGGGAAATGAGCAGTTCTTC.

As concerns this clone: The DNA is left out, because the CDR3 cannot be placed on it with certainty; the CDR3 is given as TCRdb lists it. V gene TRBV6-2 or TRBV6-3 combines with J gene TRBJ2-1; the table gives TRBD2 as D, unverified against the DNA. Both ends counted, the CDR3 spans 17 residues. CDR1 and CDR2 from the germline V gene are MNHEY and SVGEGT. CDR3 loop: CASSTSTSGGTYNEQFF.

V gene TRBV6-6 combines with J gene TRBJ2-6; D possibly corresponds to TRBD2 (5 bases). This CDR3 has 16 amino acids. Germline V gene data show CDR1 as MNHNY and CDR2 as SVGAGI (reference sequence). V gave up 2 bases and J gave up 0 bases, with 8 bases separating them. CDR3 loop: CASSYQGSSGANVLTF. CDR3 bases: TGTGCCAGCAGTTACCAAGGGAGCTCTGGGGCCAACGTCCTGACTTTC.

This clone was detected a few times. The V gene is TRBV6-5, the J gene TRBJ2-7; 9 nucleotides agree with TRBD2. With 0 bases clipped from V and 7 bases from J, the junction kept 4 bases outside the gene matches. In germline, CDR1 is MNHEY, CDR2 SVGAGI. The CDR3 consists of 14 residues. The CDR3 region is CASSYSNLAGEQYV. In DNA form, the CDR3 reads TGTGCCAGCAGTTACTCGAATCTAGCGGGGGAGCAGTACGTC.